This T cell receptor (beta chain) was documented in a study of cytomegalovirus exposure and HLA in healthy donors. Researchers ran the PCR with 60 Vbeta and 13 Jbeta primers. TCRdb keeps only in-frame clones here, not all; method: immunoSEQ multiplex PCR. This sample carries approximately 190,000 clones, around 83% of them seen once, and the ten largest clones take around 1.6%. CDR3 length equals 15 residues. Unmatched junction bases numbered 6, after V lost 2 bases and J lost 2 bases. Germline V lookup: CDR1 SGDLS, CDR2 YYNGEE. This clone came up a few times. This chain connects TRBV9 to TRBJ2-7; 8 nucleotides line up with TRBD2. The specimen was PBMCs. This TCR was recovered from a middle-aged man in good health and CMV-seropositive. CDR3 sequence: CASSVDGLATYEQYF. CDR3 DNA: TGTGCCAGCAGCGTGGATGGACTAGCAACCTACGAGCAGTACTTC.